Listed below are T cell receptor beta chains from one sample, sequenced in a study of blood T cell repertoires in COVID-19. Produced via immunoSEQ multiplex PCR; TCRdb's table is partial and in-frame only. The sample lists 250,000 to 300,000 clones; approximately 89% were seen once. Input material: peripheral blood. The origin of the receptors is a woman aged 25 to 45 with COVID-19, enrolled during active disease. Both conserved end residues are part of each CDR3. The D gene is left open where the match is weak. A row's size may be missing; if present it is once, few, many or a size class.

V	J	D	size	DNA	CDR3
TRBV2	TRBJ2-5	TRBD2	NA	TGTGCCACCACTCCACGGGGCGGGGGGCTCCTCGGAGAGACCCAGTACTTC	CATTPRGGGLLGETQYF
TRBV7-9	TRBJ1-1	NA	NA	TGTGCCAGCAGCTTGATCTCGGGGGTGAGGACTGAAGCTTTCTTT	CASSLISGVRTEAFF
TRBV7-8	TRBJ2-3	TRBD1	NA	TGTGCCAGCAGCTTAGCCCCGGGACAGGGGAACACAGATACGCAGTATTTT	CASSLAPGQGNTDTQYF
TRBV2	TRBJ2-5	TRBD2	few	TGTGCCAGCAGTGGTAGCGGGGAGACCCAGTACTTC	CASSGSGETQYF
TRBV2	TRBJ2-5	TRBD2	NA	TGTGCCAGCAGTTCTACAAGGATATCGGGACTAAAAGAGACCCAGTACTTC	CASSSTRISGLKETQYF
TRBV4-1	TRBJ1-1	NA	NA	TGCGCCAGCAGCCAGGGGCGAACTGAAGCTTTCTTT	CASSQGRTEAFF
TRBV6-5	TRBJ2-1	TRBD2	NA	TGTGCCAGCAGTCCCGGGGGGGGAATCAATGAGCAGTTCTTC	CASSPGGGINEQFF
TRBV14	TRBJ2-2	TRBD2	NA	TGTGCCAGCAGCCTTCCGGAGGTAGCGGGGTCCGGGGAGCTGTTTTTT	CASSLPEVAGSGELFF
TRBV14	TRBJ1-2	NA	NA	TGTGCCAGCAGCCAAGAAGGGGAACGTAGAGGCTACACCTTC	CASSQEGERRGYTF
TRBV6-5	TRBJ2-5	NA	NA	TGTGCCAGTCACCGGGACATTGCCTTGGGGGAGACCCAGTACTTC	CASHRDIALGETQYF
TRBV3-1/TRBV3-2	TRBJ1-3	NA	NA	TGTGCCAGCAGCCAAGGCCCAGGGGACTCTGGAAACACCATATATTTT	CASSQGPGDSGNTIYF
TRBV6-5	TRBJ2-7	NA	NA	TGTGCCAGCAGGGAGGGACGTATTAACTACGAGCAGTACTTC	CASREGRINYEQYF
TRBV29-1	TRBJ1-1	NA	NA	TGCAGCGTTGAAGATCCCGGGGGAAAAGCTGAAGCTTTCTTT	CSVEDPGGKAEAFF
TRBV2	TRBJ1-2	NA	NA	TGTGCCAGCAGTGCCCCAACTCTAGCTAACTATGGCTACACCTTC	CASSAPTLANYGYTF
TRBV7-9	TRBJ1-5	TRBD1	NA	TGTGCCAGCAGCTTATCGAGGACAGGGGGGGATCAGCCCCAGCATTTT	CASSLSRTGGDQPQHF
TRBV10-2	TRBJ2-3	NA	NA	TGCGCCAGCAGTGAAACTATCACTAGCACAGATACGCAGTATTTT	CASSETITSTDTQYF
TRBV3-1/TRBV3-2	TRBJ1-2	NA	few	TGTGCCAGCAGCCAAACAAGCGCCGACTATGGCTACACCTTC	CASSQTSADYGYTF
TRBV6-5	TRBJ1-2	NA	NA	TGTGCCAGCAGTTCGGGGTCCGCGGATTTCTATGGCTACACCTTC	CASSSGSADFYGYTF
TRBV21-1	TRBJ1-2	NA	NA	TGTGCCAGCTCGGCAGGAAGATACTATGGCTACACCTTC	CASSAGRYYGYTF
TRBV7-9	TRBJ2-7	TRBD2	NA	TGTGCCAGCAGCTTAGTTAGCGGGGGGGCTACCGAGCAGTACTTC	CASSLVSGGATEQYF
TRBV19	TRBJ2-2	TRBD2	NA	TGTGCCAGTACCAGAGCGGGGGCCCAGAACACCGGGGAGCTGTTTTTT	CASTRAGAQNTGELFF
TRBV6-5	TRBJ1-5	TRBD1	NA	TGTGCCAGCAGTCTACGGGACAGGGTCAATCAGCCCCAGCATTTT	CASSLRDRVNQPQHF
TRBV27	TRBJ2-7	NA	NA	TGTGCCAGCAGTCCCCTTGGGGGGGCAATGATCGCCTACGAGCAGTACTTC	CASSPLGGAMIAYEQYF
TRBV10-2	TRBJ1-1	NA	once	TGCGCCAGCAGGCCCATTGGGGGGAATTCGAACACTGAAGCTTTCTTT	CASRPIGGNSNTEAFF
TRBV6-5	TRBJ1-1	NA	NA	TGTGCCAGCACCCCGGTCCAAACGGGCACTGAAGCTTTCTTT	CASTPVQTGTEAFF
TRBV7-9	TRBJ1-1	NA	NA	TGTGCCAGCACCGTGGGGGGTGGGGGCACTGAAGCTTTCTTT	CASTVGGGGTEAFF
TRBV3-1/TRBV3-2	TRBJ2-1	NA	NA	TGTGCCAGCAGCCCCTCCCGGGATGACAATGAGCAGTTCTTC	CASSPSRDDNEQFF
TRBV30	TRBJ1-1	TRBD1	NA	TGTGCCTGGAGTGTAGGCGGCGCAGGGGGGGCTTTCTTT	CAWSVGGAGGAFF
TRBV5-6	TRBJ2-7	NA	NA	TGTGCCAGCAGCTTGGACAGGTACGAGCAGTACTTC	CASSLDRYEQYF
TRBV5-6	TRBJ1-2	NA	NA	TGTGCCAGCAGCCCCCTCCGGAGCACTAACTATGGCTACACCTTC	CASSPLRSTNYGYTF
TRBV19	TRBJ1-4	NA	NA	TGTGCCAGTACAGGTGCAACTAATGAAAAACTGTTTTTT	CASTGATNEKLFF
TRBV6-5	TRBJ1-1	NA	NA	TGTGCCAGCACCCCGGGATGGACAGTCGAAGCTTTCTTT	CASTPGWTVEAFF
TRBV11-2	TRBJ1-3	NA	NA	TGTGCCAGCAGCTTAGAAATCAGGGGAATCCTAAGAAACACCATATATTTT	CASSLEIRGILRNTIYF
TRBV19	TRBJ2-1	TRBD2	NA	TGTGCCAGTAGTCCGACACGCGCCCCCTGGGCGGGGGGCTCTGAGCAGTTCTTC	CASSPTRAPWAGGSEQFF
TRBV29-1	TRBJ1-5	NA	NA	TGCAGCGTTGGAGGGAGCAATCAGCCCCAGCATTTT	CSVGGSNQPQHF
TRBV5-4	TRBJ2-5	NA	NA	TGTGCCAGCAGCCGATGGGAGGAGACCCAGTACTTC	CASSRWEETQYF
TRBV19	TRBJ1-2	TRBD1	NA	TGTGCCATCCGACAGGGGGCAAATGGCTACACCTTC	CAIRQGANGYTF
TRBV3-1/TRBV3-2	TRBJ2-2	TRBD2	NA	TGTGCCTCTTCCCAGCGGGGACGGAACACCGGGGAGCTGTTTTTT	CASSQRGRNTGELFF
TRBV4-1	TRBJ1-2	TRBD1	NA	TGCGCCAGCAGCCCGAGGACAGGGGGATCTAACTATGGCTACACCTTC	CASSPRTGGSNYGYTF
TRBV19	TRBJ1-2	NA	NA	TGTGCCAGTAGTTTGCGGGCGCTCCCTAACTATGGCTACACCTTC	CASSLRALPNYGYTF
TRBV7-8	TRBJ2-3	NA	NA	TGTGCCAGCAGCTTGTTGGCCTTAGATACGCAGTATTTT	CASSLLALDTQYF
TRBV6-5	TRBJ1-4	NA	NA	TGTGCCAGCAGTTACTCTCGGAATGAAAAACTGTTTTTT	CASSYSRNEKLFF
TRBV2	TRBJ1-3	NA	NA	TGTGCCAGCAGACCTCAGGCTCCTGGAAACACCATATATTTT	CASRPQAPGNTIYF
TRBV27	TRBJ2-7	TRBD1	NA	TGTGCCAGCAGTTTATTAGGGACAGGGGAGGGCGAGCAGTACTTC	CASSLLGTGEGEQYF
TRBV4-2	TRBJ1-4	NA	NA	TGTGCCAGCAGCCAGAACCAGGGGTTTGCAACTAATGAAAAACTGTTTTTT	CASSQNQGFATNEKLFF
TRBV2	TRBJ2-1	NA	NA	TGTGCCAGCAGTGGGCAGCGGAGCCTGGAGAATGAGCAGTTCTTC	CASSGQRSLENEQFF
TRBV13	TRBJ1-1	TRBD1	NA	TGTGCCAGCAGCACCTGGGACAGGGGTCACACTGAAGCTTTCTTT	CASSTWDRGHTEAFF
TRBV5-1	TRBJ1-4	NA	NA	TGCGCCAGCAGCTTGCGTCAGGCGAAGAATGAAAAACTGTTTTTT	CASSLRQAKNEKLFF
TRBV5-6	TRBJ1-5	NA	NA	TGTGCCAGCAGCTCAGACAGTAGCAATCAGCCCCAGCATTTT	CASSSDSSNQPQHF
TRBV28	TRBJ2-7	NA	NA	TGTGCCAGCAGTTTGTACTACGAGCAGTACTTC	CASSLYYEQYF
TRBV19	TRBJ2-1	TRBD2	once	TGTGCCAGTAGTATCGTCAGCGGGGGGATCTATGAGCAGTTCTTC	CASSIVSGGIYEQFF